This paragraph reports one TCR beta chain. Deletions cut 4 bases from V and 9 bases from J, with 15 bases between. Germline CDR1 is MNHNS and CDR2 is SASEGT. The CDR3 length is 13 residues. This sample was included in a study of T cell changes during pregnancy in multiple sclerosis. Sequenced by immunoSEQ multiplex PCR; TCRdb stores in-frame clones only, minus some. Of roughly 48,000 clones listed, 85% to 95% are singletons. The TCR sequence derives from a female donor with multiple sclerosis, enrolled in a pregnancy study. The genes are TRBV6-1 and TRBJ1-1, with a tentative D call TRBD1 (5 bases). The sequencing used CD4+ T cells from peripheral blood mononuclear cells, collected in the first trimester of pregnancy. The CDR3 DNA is TGTGCCAGCAGTGCAATGACAGAGCTTCAAGCTTTCTTT. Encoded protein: CASSAMTELQAFF.